The clone carrying this T cell receptor beta chain was seen only a few times. Here immunoSEQ multiplex PCR was the method, and the copy in TCRdb shows in-frame clones only, minus some. Among 310,000 or so clones listed, 90% were seen once. The CDR3 totals 13 residues. V shed 8 bases, J shed 6 bases, and the junction held 4 bases outside the gene matches. In germline, CDR1 is MDHEN, CDR2 SYDVKM. Those who participated ranged in age from about 18 to 89 years and resided in some 24 US areas. The sample belongs to a study of blood T cell repertoires in COVID-19. Study details: COVID-19 samples from acute and convalescent phases originated in the United States, Italy and Spain.

The chain links TRBV28 to TRBJ2-1, with 10 bases aligning to TRBD1. The sequence was collected from a woman aged 18-30 years with acute COVID-19. Sequencing used PBMCs or T cells enriched from blood (not recorded which). In DNA, the CDR3 is TGTGCCAGCCGGGACAGGGGTCTCAATGAGCAGTTCTTC. Its translation: CASRDRGLNEQFF. The full variable domain, in which reference TRBV28 and TRBJ2-1 provide the parts outside the CDR3, is DVKVTQSSRYLVKRTGEKVFLECVQDMDHENMFWYRQDPGLGLRLIYFSYDVKMKEKGDIPEGYSVSREKKERFSLILESASTNQTSMYLCASRDRGLNEQFFGPGTRLTVL.